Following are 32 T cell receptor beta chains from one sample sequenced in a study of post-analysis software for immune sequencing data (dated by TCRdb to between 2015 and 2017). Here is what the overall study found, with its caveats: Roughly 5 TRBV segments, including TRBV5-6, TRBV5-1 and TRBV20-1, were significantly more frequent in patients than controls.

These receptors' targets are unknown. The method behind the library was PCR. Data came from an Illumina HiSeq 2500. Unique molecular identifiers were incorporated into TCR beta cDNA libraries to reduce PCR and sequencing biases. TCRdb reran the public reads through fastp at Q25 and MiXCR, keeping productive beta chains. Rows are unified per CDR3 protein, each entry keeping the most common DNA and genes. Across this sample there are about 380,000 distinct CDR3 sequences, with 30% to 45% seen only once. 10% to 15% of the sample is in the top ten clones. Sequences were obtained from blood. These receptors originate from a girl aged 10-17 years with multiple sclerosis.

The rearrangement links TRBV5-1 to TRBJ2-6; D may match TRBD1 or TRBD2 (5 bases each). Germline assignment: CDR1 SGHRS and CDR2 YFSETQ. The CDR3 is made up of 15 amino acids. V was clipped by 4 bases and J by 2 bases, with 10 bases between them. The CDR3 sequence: CASSVGTPGANVLTF. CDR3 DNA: TGCGCCAGCAGCGTCGGGACCCCTGGGGCCAACGTCCTGACTTTC. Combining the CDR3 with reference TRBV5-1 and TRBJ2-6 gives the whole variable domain KAGVTQTPRYLIKTRGQQVTLSCSPISGHRSVSWYQQTPGQGLQFLFEYFSETQRNKGNFPGRFSGRQFSNSRSEMNVSTLELGDSALYLCASSVGTPGANVLTFGAGSRLTVL.

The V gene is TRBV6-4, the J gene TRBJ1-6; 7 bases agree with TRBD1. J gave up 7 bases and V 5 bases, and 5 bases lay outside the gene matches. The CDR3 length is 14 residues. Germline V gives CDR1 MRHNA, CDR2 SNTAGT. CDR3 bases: TGTGCCAGCAGTCCGGGACAGTGGAATTCACCCCTCCACTTT. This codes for CASSPGQWNSPLHF.

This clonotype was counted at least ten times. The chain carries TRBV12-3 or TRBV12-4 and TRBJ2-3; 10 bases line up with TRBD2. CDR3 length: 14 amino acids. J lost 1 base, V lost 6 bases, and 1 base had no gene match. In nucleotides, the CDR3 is TGTGCCAGCAGAACTAGCGGGGGCACAGATACGCAGTATTTT. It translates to CASRTSGGTDTQYF.

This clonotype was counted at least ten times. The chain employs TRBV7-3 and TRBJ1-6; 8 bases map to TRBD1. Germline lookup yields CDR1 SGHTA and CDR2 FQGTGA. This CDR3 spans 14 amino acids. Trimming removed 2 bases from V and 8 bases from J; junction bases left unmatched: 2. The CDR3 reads CASSLAGGHSPLHF. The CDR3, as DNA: TGTGCCAGCAGCTTAGCAGGGGGCCATTCACCCCTCCACTTT.

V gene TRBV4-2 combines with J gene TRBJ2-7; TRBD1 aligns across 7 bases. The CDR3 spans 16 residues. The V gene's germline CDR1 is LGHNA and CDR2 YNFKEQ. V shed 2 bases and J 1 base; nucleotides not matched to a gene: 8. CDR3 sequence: CASSQSTGTLSYEQYF. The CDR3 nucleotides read TGTGCCAGCAGCCAATCGACAGGGACGTTATCCTACGAGCAGTACTTC.

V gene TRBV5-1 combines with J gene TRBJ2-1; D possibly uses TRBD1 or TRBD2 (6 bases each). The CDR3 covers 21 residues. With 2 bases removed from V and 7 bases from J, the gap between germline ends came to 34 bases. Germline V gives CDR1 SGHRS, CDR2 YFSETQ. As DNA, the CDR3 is TGCGCCAGCAGCTTATGGGAGGACAGCGAAGGCGCCCGGCCTCCCAAGAATGAGCAGTTCTTC. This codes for CASSLWEDSEGARPPKNEQFF.

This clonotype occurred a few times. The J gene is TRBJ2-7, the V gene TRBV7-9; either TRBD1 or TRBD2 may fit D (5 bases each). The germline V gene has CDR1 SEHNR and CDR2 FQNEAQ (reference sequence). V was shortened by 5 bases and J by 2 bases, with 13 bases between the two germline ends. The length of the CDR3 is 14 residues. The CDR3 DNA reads TGTGCCAGCAGCAGCACCGGGGCCGCCTACGAGCAGTACTTC. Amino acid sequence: CASSSTGAAYEQYF.

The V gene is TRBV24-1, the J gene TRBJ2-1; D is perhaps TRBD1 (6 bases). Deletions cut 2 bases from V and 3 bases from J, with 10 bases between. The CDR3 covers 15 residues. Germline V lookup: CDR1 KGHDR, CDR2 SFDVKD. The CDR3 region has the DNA TGTGCCACCAGTGATTCCCTGGACAGCTACAATGAGCAGTTCTTC. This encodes CATSDSLDSYNEQFF.

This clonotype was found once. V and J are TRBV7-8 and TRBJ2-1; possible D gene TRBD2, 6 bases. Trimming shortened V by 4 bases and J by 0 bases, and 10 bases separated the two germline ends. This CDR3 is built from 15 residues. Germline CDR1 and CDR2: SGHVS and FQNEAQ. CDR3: CASSWDWSSYNEQFF. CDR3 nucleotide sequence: TGTGCCAGCAGCTGGGACTGGAGCTCCTACAATGAGCAGTTCTTC.

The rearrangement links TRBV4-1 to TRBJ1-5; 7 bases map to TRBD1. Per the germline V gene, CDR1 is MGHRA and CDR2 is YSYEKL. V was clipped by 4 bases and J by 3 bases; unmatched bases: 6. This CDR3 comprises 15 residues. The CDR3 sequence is CASSLRDSNNQPQHF. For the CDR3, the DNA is TGCGCCAGCAGCCTCCGGGACAGCAACAATCAGCCCCAGCATTTT.

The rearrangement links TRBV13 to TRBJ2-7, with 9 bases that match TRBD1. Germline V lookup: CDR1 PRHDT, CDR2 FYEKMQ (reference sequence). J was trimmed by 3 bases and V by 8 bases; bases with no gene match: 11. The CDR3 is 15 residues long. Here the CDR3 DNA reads TGTGCCAGCGGCCCGGGGACAGGGATGCACTACGAGCAGTACTTC. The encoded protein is CASGPGTGMHYEQYF.

The CDR3 here is CASSLSPGLAYEQYF. The CDR3 DNA reads TGTGCCAGCAGCTTAAGTCCAGGGTTAGCCTACGAGCAGTACTTC. The gene calls are TRBV7-3 and TRBJ2-7; the D gene is possibly TRBD1 (5 bases). The CDR3 sequence is 15 residues long. In germline, CDR1 is SGHTA, CDR2 FQGTGA. V was trimmed by 1 base and J by 2 bases, leaving 12 bases between them.

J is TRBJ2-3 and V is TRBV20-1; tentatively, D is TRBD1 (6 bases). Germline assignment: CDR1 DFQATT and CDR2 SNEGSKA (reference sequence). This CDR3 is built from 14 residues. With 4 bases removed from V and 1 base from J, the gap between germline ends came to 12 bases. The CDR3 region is CSAIVRQGTDTQYF. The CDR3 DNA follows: TGCAGTGCTATAGTACGACAGGGCACAGATACGCAGTATTTT.

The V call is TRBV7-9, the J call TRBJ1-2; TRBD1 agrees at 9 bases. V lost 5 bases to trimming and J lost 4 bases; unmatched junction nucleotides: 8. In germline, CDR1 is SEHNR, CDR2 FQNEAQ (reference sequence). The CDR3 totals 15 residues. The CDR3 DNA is TGTGCCAGCAGCAGTCCCGGGACAGGGTTCTATGGCTACACCTTC. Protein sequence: CASSSPGTGFYGYTF.

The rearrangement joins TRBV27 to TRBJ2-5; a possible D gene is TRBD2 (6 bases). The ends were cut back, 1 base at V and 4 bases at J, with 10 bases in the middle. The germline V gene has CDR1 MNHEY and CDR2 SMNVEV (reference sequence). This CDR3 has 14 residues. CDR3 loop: CASSLFVGGETQYF. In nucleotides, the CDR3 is TGTGCCAGCAGTTTATTCGTGGGGGGAGAGACCCAGTACTTC.

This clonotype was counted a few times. The CDR3 region is CASSQAHSSGEQYF. In nucleotides, the CDR3 is TGTGCCAGCAGCCAAGCCCATTCTTCCGGGGAGCAGTACTTC. V and J are TRBV3-1 and TRBJ2-7; D is unclear. Germline V CDR1 and CDR2: LGHDT, YNNKEL (reference sequence). The germline V and J ends were trimmed by 1 base and 7 bases, with 14 bases remaining between them. This CDR3 is built from 14 residues.

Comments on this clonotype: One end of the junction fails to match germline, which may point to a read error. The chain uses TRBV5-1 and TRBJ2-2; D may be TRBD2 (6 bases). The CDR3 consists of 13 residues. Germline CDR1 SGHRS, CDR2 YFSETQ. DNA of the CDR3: TGCGCCAGCATTAACCGGGGGACCGGGGAGCGGTTTTTT. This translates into CASINRGTGERFF.

CDR3 in DNA: TGTGCCACCAGGACTAGAACGGAGACCCAGTTCTTC. Amino acid sequence: CATRTRTETQFF. V gene TRBV6-2 or TRBV6-3 combines with J gene TRBJ2-5; 7 bases agree with TRBD2. The DNA end is more similar to TRBJ2-1, so the J call may be wrong. The germline gives CDR1 MNHEY, CDR2 SVGEGT. This CDR3 region has 12 residues.

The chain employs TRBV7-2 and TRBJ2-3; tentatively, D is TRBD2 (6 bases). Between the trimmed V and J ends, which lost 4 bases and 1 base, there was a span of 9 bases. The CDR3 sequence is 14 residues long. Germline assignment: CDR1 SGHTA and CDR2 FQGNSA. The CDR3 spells CASSSWGGTDTQYF. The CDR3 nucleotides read TGTGCCAGCAGCTCGTGGGGGGGCACAGATACGCAGTATTTT.

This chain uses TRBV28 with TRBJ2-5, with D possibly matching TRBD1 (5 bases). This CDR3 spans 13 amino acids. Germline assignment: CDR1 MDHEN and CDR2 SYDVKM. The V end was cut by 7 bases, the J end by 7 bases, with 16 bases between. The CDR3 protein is CASIDVGVGTQYF. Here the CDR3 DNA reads TGTGCCAGCATTGACGTAGGGGTCGGGACCCAGTACTTC.

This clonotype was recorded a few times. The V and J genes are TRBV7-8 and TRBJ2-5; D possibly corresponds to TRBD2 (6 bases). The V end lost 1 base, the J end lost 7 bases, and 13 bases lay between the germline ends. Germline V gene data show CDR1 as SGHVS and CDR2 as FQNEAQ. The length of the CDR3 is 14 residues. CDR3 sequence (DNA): TGTGCCAGCAGCTTAGATAGGCGGGATGGGACCCAGTACTTC. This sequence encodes CASSLDRRDGTQYF.

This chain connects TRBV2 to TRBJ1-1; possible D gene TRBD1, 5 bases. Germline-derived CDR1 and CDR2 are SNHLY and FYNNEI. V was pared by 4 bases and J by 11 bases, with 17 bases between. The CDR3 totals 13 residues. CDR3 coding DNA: TGTGCCAGCAGTGCAGGGTCATTGTTGTTGGCTTTCTTT. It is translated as CASSAGSLLLAFF.

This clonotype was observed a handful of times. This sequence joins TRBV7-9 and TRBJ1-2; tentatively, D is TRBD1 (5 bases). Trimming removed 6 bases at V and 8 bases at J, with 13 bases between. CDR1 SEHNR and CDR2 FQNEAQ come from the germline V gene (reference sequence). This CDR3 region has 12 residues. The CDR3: CASRGDRLGYTF. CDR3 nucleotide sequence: TGTGCCAGCAGAGGTGACAGATTGGGCTACACCTTC. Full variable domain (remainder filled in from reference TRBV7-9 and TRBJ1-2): DTGVSQNPRHKITKRGQNVTFRCDPISEHNRLYWYRQTLGQGPEFLTYFQNEAQLEKSRLLSDRFSAERPKGSFSTLEIQRTEQGDSAMYLCASRGDRLGYTFGSGTRLTVV.

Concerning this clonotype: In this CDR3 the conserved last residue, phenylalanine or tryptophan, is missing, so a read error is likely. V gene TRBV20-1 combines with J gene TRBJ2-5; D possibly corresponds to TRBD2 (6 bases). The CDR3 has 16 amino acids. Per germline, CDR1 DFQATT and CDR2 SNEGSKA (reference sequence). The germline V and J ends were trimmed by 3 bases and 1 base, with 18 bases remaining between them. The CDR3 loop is CSASSGLSISQETQYC. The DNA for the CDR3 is TGCAGTGCTAGCTCGGGACTCTCCATAAGCCAAGAGACCCAGTACTGC.

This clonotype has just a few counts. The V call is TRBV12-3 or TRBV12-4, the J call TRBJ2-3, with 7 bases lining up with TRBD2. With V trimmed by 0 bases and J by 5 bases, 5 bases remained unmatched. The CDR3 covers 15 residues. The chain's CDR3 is CASSLAGGLGDTQYF. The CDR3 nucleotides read TGTGCCAGCAGTTTAGCGGGAGGGCTAGGAGATACGCAGTATTTT.

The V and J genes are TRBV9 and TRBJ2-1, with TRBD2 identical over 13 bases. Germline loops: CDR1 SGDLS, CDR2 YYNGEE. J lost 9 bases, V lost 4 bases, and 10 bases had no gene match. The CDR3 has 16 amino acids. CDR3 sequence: CASSPGLAGESGEQFF. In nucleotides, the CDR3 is TGTGCCAGCAGCCCTGGACTAGCGGGGGAATCAGGTGAGCAGTTCTTC.

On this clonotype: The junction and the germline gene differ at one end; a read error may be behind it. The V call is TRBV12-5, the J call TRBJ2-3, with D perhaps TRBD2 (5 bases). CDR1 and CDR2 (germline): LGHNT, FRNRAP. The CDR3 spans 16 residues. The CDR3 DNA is TGTGCTAGTGGTTTGGTTCTAGACTCCCGGGGAGATGCGCAGTATTTT. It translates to CASGLVLDSRGDAQYF.

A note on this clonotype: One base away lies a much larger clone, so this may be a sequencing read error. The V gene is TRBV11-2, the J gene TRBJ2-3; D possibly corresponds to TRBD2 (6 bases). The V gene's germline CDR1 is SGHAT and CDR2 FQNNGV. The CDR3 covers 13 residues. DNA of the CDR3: TGTGCCGGCAGCTTAGCGGGCACAGATACGCAGTATTTT. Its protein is CAGSLAGTDTQYF.

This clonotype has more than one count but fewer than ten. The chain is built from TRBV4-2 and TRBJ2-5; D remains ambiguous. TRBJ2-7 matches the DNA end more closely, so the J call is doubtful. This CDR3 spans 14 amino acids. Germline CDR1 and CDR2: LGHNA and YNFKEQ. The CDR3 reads CASSQGVGPSEQYF. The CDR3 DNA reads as TGTGCCAGCAGCCAAGGGGTAGGCCCTAGCGAGCAGTACTTC.

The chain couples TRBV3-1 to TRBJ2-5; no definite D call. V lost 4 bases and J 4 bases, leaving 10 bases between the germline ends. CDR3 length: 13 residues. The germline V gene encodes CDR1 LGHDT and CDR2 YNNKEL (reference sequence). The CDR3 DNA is TGTGCCAGCAGCCCGACGGCTGGAGAGACCCAGTACTTC. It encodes CASSPTAGETQYF.

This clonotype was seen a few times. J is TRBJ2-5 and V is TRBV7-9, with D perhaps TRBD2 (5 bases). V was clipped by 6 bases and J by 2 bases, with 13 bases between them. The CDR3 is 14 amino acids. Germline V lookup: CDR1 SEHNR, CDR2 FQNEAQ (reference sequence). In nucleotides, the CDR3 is TGTGCCAGCAGTTACCTAGGAGGACAAGAGACCCAGTACTTC. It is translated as CASSYLGGQETQYF.

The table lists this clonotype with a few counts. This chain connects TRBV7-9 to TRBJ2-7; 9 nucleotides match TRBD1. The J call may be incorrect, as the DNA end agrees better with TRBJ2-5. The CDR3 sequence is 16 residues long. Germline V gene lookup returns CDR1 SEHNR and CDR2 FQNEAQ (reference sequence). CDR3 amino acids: CASSFIPGQGEETQYF. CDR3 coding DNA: TGTGCCAGCAGCTTTATACCGGGACAGGGTGAAGAGACCCAGTACTTC.